One sample yielded the 18 T cell receptor beta chains listed below, sequenced in a study of T cell clonotyping in hematopoietic cell transplantation (dated by TCRdb to the early 2020s). Libraries came from the immunoSEQ multiplex PCR assay. This is the immuneACCESS table as TCRdb keeps it, with only in-frame sequences that have V and J called. A part of the clones is gone; compared with another copy, unresolved V genes explain less than half, and the rest is unexplained. Counted in this sample were approximately 16,000 clones; approximately 87% of them appeared once. The ten largest make up 2.7% of the sample. The source material was peripheral blood mononuclear cells. The receptors come from a man aged 45-65 years in good health. Some clones in this sample may be carry-over from other donors' samples.

V is TRBV6-5 and J is TRBJ1-1; TRBD1 matches 10 bases. The CDR3 extends over 15 amino acids. CDR1 and CDR2 from the germline V gene are MNHEY and SVGAGI. The V gene end was trimmed by 5 bases and the J gene end by 4 bases; junction bases not matched to a gene: 7. Here the CDR3 reads CASSQGQGEGTEAFF. CDR3 nucleotide sequence: TGTGCCAGCAGTCAAGGACAGGGGGAGGGCACTGAAGCTTTCTTT.

In its sample, this clone ranks as medium-sized. The chain carries TRBV11-2 and TRBJ2-5; no reliable D call. Deletions cut 4 bases from V and 5 bases from J, with 14 bases between. Germline CDR1 and CDR2: SGHAT and FQNNGV. The CDR3 sequence is 14 residues long. This CDR3 reads CASSSPPRSETQYF. DNA of the CDR3: TGTGCCAGCAGCTCCCCCCCTCGGTCGGAGACCCAGTACTTC.

V and J are TRBV25-1 and TRBJ1-6, with 7 bases that match TRBD1. The CDR3 is 15 amino acids. J lost 9 bases, V lost 2 bases, and 7 bases had no gene match. CDR1 and CDR2 from the germline V gene are MGHDK and SYGVNS. CDR3 sequence reads: CASSERTGESSPLHF. DNA for the CDR3: TGTGCCAGCAGTGAACGAACAGGGGAAAGTTCACCCCTCCACTTT.

The V and J genes are TRBV30 and TRBJ1-1; D gene unclear. The CDR3 runs to 11 residues. V was clipped by 3 bases and J by 4 bases, with 6 bases between them. The germline CDR1 and CDR2 sequences are GTSNPN and SVGIG (reference sequence). Written as DNA, the CDR3 is TGTGCCTGGAGAGTAGGCACTGAAGCTTTCTTT. Its translation is CAWRVGTEAFF.

This clone occurred once. The chain combines TRBV4-3 with TRBJ2-7; D unresolved. V lost 0 bases to trimming and J lost 6 bases, with 6 bases between them. The CDR3 loop spans 12 amino acids. CDR1 is LGHNA and CDR2 is YSLEER in the germline V gene. In DNA form, the CDR3 reads TGCGCCAGCAGCCAAGAAGTCCCCGAGCAGTACTTC. Protein: CASSQEVPEQYF.

This sequence joins TRBV5-6 and TRBJ2-7; D may be TRBD2 (5 bases). Germline CDR1 is SGHDT and CDR2 is YYEEEE. The germline V and J ends were trimmed by 6 bases and 2 bases, with 15 bases remaining between them. The CDR3 has 14 amino acids. The CDR3: CASTRRVGTYEQYF. Written as DNA, the CDR3 is TGTGCCAGCACCCGGCGGGTAGGAACCTACGAGCAGTACTTC.

J is TRBJ1-1 and V is TRBV20-1; D not resolved. The CDR3 has 11 amino acids. The V gene lost 3 bases and the J gene lost 3 bases, with 5 bases spanning the gap. Germline CDR1 DFQATT, CDR2 SNEGSKA (reference sequence). CDR3 nucleotides: TGCAGTGCTAGTTCAGACACTGAAGCTTTCTTT. Protein product: CSASSDTEAFF.

This clone came up once. V and J are TRBV25-1 and TRBJ1-1; possibly TRBD1 for D (6 bases). The V end was cut by 1 base, the J end by 5 bases, with 11 bases between. CDR3 length equals 14 residues. The germline CDR1 and CDR2 sequences are MGHDK and SYGVNS. The CDR3 region is CASSEFGGVTEAFF. The CDR3 bases are TGTGCCAGCAGTGAATTTGGGGGCGTGACTGAAGCTTTCTTT.

The chain has TRBV7-8 and TRBJ2-2; the match to TRBD1 covers 8 bases. Trimming at V came to 5 bases and at J to 4 bases, leaving 6 bases not matched to a gene. Germline values: CDR1 SGHVS, CDR2 FQNEAQ. The length of the CDR3 is 15 residues. This chain's CDR3 is CASSLTRGLTGELFF. CDR3 DNA sequence: TGTGCCAGCAGCCTAACCAGGGGGCTCACCGGGGAGCTGTTTTTT.

The chain is built from TRBV27 and TRBJ2-3; D is possibly TRBD2 (6 bases). The V gene's germline CDR1 is MNHEY and CDR2 SMNVEV (reference sequence). The CDR3 runs 15 residues. The V and J ends lost 5 bases and 1 base respectively, with 13 bases between them. CDR3 DNA: TGTGCCAGCAGTCCCCCTGCGGGGCGCACAGATACGCAGTATTTT. It encodes CASSPPAGRTDTQYF.

The rearrangement uses TRBV6-5 and TRBJ1-2; possibly TRBD1 for D (6 bases). Germline lookup yields CDR1 MNHEY and CDR2 SVGAGI. The CDR3 has 12 residues. With 6 bases removed from V and 4 bases from J, the gap between germline ends came to 9 bases. The CDR3: CASRRDTYGYTF. CDR3 bases: TGTGCCAGCAGAAGGGACACCTATGGCTACACCTTC.

This chain joins TRBV5-1 and TRBJ1-1; TRBD1 is a possible D gene (6 bases). The CDR3 loop spans 15 amino acids. V gave up 4 bases and J gave up 1 base, with 14 bases separating them. The germline V gene encodes CDR1 SGHRS and CDR2 YFSETQ. The CDR3 DNA is TGCGCCAGCAGCGAACAGGGAGGGTGGAACACTGAAGCTTTCTTT. Translating gives CASSEQGGWNTEAFF. Looking up the rest from reference TRBV5-1 and TRBJ1-1 gives the full variable domain: KAGVTQTPRYLIKTRGQQVTLSCSPISGHRSVSWYQQTPGQGLQFLFEYFSETQRNKGNFPGRFSGRQFSNSRSEMNVSTLELGDSALYLCASSEQGGWNTEAFFGQGTRLTVV.

The chain couples TRBV19 to TRBJ1-5; D gene ambiguous. Between the trimmed V and J ends, which lost 5 bases and 5 bases, there was a span of 10 bases. Per the germline V gene, CDR1 is LNHDA and CDR2 is SQIVND (reference sequence). This CDR3 has 13 residues. CDR3 DNA sequence: TGTGCCAGTAGTGGTAGAGACTATCAGCCCCAGCATTTT. The encoded protein is CASSGRDYQPQHF.

J is TRBJ1-2 and V is TRBV5-6; 9 bases align to TRBD1. V trimming: 0 bases; J trimming: 4 bases; junction bases outside the gene matches: 4. This CDR3 has 15 amino acids. CDR1 is SGHDT and CDR2 is YYEEEE in the germline V gene. CDR3 coding DNA: TGTGCCAGCAGCTTGGACAGGGGGCTGAGCTATGGCTACACCTTC. Amino acids: CASSLDRGLSYGYTF.

The V and J genes are TRBV5-1 and TRBJ1-3; D remains ambiguous. Trimming left V 1 base short and J 4 bases short, with 9 bases between. Germline V gene sequence: CDR1 SGHRS, CDR2 YFSETQ. There are 14 residues in the CDR3. The CDR3 DNA reads TGCGCCAGCAGCTTGCAGGCAGAAGGAAACACCATATATTTT. Translated: CASSLQAEGNTIYF.

The rearrangement uses TRBV29-1 and TRBJ1-1; perhaps TRBD1 as D (5 bases). The CDR3 sequence is 13 residues long. Germline V gene lookup returns CDR1 SQVTM and CDR2 ANQGSEA. V was cut by 7 bases and J by 0 bases, with 12 bases left in between. The chain's CDR3 is CSASGWVNTEAFF. CDR3 nucleotide sequence: TGCAGCGCATCAGGGTGGGTGAACACTGAAGCTTTCTTT.

This rearrangement joins TRBV6-6 to TRBJ2-5; the D is unclear. V lost 0 bases, J lost 4 bases, and 15 bases lay in between. The CDR3 contains 16 residues. Germline V CDR1 and CDR2: MNHNY, SVGAGI (reference sequence). As DNA, the CDR3 is TGTGCCAGCAGTTACTCCCTGGTCGGCCCTGGAGAGACCCAGTACTTC. It encodes CASSYSLVGPGETQYF.

This sequence joins TRBV1 and TRBJ1-2; TRBD1 was called by the table and not checked on the DNA. TRBV1 is given as a pseudogene. CDR3 size: 16 residues. The CDR3 loop reads CTSSRPNTGPFYGYTF. The CDR3 nucleotides are TGCACCAGCAGCCGCCCTAATACAGGACCCTTCTATGGCTACACCTTC.